Listed below are T cell receptor beta chains from one sample, sequenced in a study of T cell responses to AZD1222 COVID-19 vaccine. Here immunoSEQ multiplex PCR was the method, and the copy in TCRdb shows in-frame clones only, minus some. This sample has under 150,000 clones, with approximately 92% found just once. The sequences come from peripheral blood, collected 28 days after the second AZD1222 dose. The receptors stem from an adult who received the AZD1222 COVID-19 vaccine. CDR3s include the opening cysteine and the closing phenylalanine or tryptophan. D genes are given only for firm matches.

TRBD1 | TRBJ2-7 | TRBV6-1 | CASSEAETGPYEQYF
- | TRBJ2-4 | TRBV5-1 | CASSLEIGLGKNIQYF
TRBD1 | TRBJ2-1 | TRBV5-6 | CASSYRTGPYNEQFF
- | TRBJ1-2 | TRBV28 | CASSSPKDYGYTF
- | TRBJ1-1 | TRBV12-3/TRBV12-4 | CASSSTGRTEAFF
- | TRBJ1-4 | TRBV7-8 | CASSVRQNEKLFF
- | TRBJ2-7 | TRBV29-1 | CSVAKDGRRYEQYF
- | TRBJ2-3 | TRBV4-3 | CASSQVLQGGGTDTQYF
TRBD2 | TRBJ2-7 | TRBV4-2 | CASSQGGGSYEQYF
- | TRBJ2-5 | TRBV10-2 | CASMIELVQETQYF